This T cell receptor beta chain stems from a study of CXCR3-negative and CXCR3-positive naive CD8 T cells. This CDR3 comprises 13 residues. Germline CDR1 MRHNA, CDR2 SNTAGT. As concerns this clonotype: Antigen unknown.

UMI-labeled 5' RACE TRB cDNA libraries were prepared from the cells. TCRdb re-called the 5' RACE reads, yielding one record per CDR3 amino acid sequence without DNA. This table lists over 55,000 distinct CDR3 sequences. Whole-study findings and limits: Hydrophobicity was higher for TRB CDR3s found in CXCR3-positive naive cells than in CXCR3-negative naive cells. Freshly isolated PBMCs were used in most assays, given partial CXCR3 loss after freezing.

Triplicates of 300,000 or so cells were sorted from each CD8+ T cell subset. Definition of naive CD8+ T cells rested on a CD45RO-CCR7+CD27+CD95- profile. The TCR originated in a human donor in good health. Some clones in this sample may be carry-over from other donors' samples. The sample taken for sequencing was naive CXCR3+ CD8+ T cells from blood. The subset denotes: CD45RO-CCR7+CD27+CD95- naive CD8+ T cells expressing CXCR3 (TNR3+). The J gene is TRBJ1-1, the V gene TRBV6-4; TCRdb outputs TRBD1, but without DNA this stays unchecked. CDR3 amino acids: CASSQTVNTEAFF.